A single sample gave rise to the 16 T cell receptor beta chains below, sequenced in a study of cytomegalovirus exposure and HLA in healthy donors. The PCR was carried out with 60 Vbeta primers and 13 Jbeta primers. Clones were sequenced by immunoSEQ multiplex PCR, and TCRdb holds only the in-frame ones, with some missing. The profile covers some 140,000 clones, with around 80% appearing a single time and over 10% taken by the ten largest. The specimen was PBMCs. The receptors were sampled from a man between 25 and 39 years old in good health and CMV-seropositive.

J is TRBJ2-3 and V is TRBV5-4; 14 nucleotides align to TRBD2. The CDR3 sequence is 16 residues long. Germline CDR1 is SGHNT and CDR2 is YYREEE (reference sequence). V dropped 4 bases and J dropped 3; count of bases not matched to a gene: 4. The CDR3 nucleotides are TGTGCCAGCAGCGCTGGGACTAGCGGGAGAACAGATACGCAGTATTTT. Translated, it gives CASSAGTSGRTDTQYF.

The chain has TRBV28 and TRBJ1-3; 7 nucleotides match TRBD1. The CDR3 consists of 14 residues. V lost 5 bases and J lost 5; bases outside the gene matches: 6. The germline CDR1 and CDR2 sequences are MDHEN and SYDVKM. DNA for the CDR3: TGTGCCAGCAGTCGACAGGGAAGTAGAAACACCATATATTTT. This gives the protein CASSRQGSRNTIYF.

The chain recombines TRBV4-2 with TRBJ2-3; D is uncertain. CDR3 length: 15 residues. V lost 1 base, J lost 0 bases, and 8 bases lay in between. CDR1 and CDR2 (germline): LGHNA, YNFKEQ. Here the CDR3 DNA reads TGTGCCAGCAGCCAAGCTCAGTCAAGCACAGATACGCAGTATTTT. It yields the protein CASSQAQSSTDTQYF.

This chain connects TRBV28 to TRBJ1-2; D ambiguous. The ends were cut back, 6 bases at V and 7 bases at J, with 18 bases in the middle. Germline lookup yields CDR1 MDHEN and CDR2 SYDVKM. The CDR3 has 14 amino acids. CDR3 amino acids: CASSYNYLISGYTF. The CDR3 bases are TGTGCCAGCAGCTACAACTACCTTATCTCTGGCTACACCTTC.

The chain combines TRBV4-1 with TRBJ2-5, with D possibly matching TRBD2 (5 bases). The better agreement between TRBJ2-7 and the DNA end casts doubt on the J call. CDR1 MGHRA and CDR2 YSYEKL come from the germline V gene. The CDR3 extends over 14 amino acids. The CDR3 loop is CASSQRTGNYEQYF. The CDR3 bases are TGCGCCAGCAGCCAAAGGACTGGAAACTACGAGCAGTACTTC.

This clone was observed a few times. CDR3 bases: TGTGCCAGCACTCTTGGCTCCTCAGCTTTCTTT. Residues: CASTLGSSAFF. The chain is built from TRBV6-5 and TRBJ1-1; D call uncertain. Trimming shortened V by 7 bases and J by 10 bases, and 13 bases separated the two germline ends. From germline, CDR1 is MNHEY and CDR2 SVGAGI. CDR3 length: 11 amino acids.

V usage is TRBV19 and J usage is TRBJ2-1, with TRBD1 matching over 7 bases. The junction had 9 bases not matched to a gene; V was cut back by 4 bases and J by 0 bases. The CDR3 loop spans 17 amino acids. From germline, CDR1 is LNHDA and CDR2 SQIVND (reference sequence). The CDR3 sequence: CASSRGQRAISYNEQFF. CDR3 DNA: TGTGCCAGTAGTAGGGGACAGAGGGCGATCTCCTACAATGAGCAGTTCTTC.

V gene TRBV6-5 combines with J gene TRBJ1-6; 7 bases align to TRBD1. Germline V gives CDR1 MNHEY, CDR2 SVGAGI. V gave up 5 bases and J gave up 5 bases; unmatched junction bases: 0. This CDR3 spans 13 amino acids. Written as DNA, the CDR3 is TGTGCCAGCAGTGACAGGGATAATTCACCCCTCCACTTT. Protein product: CASSDRDNSPLHF.

The V and J genes are TRBV7-6 and TRBJ2-5; TRBD1 agrees at 10 bases. Trimming cost V 0 bases and J 3 bases; bases outside gene matches: 1. The germline V gene has CDR1 SGHVS and CDR2 FNYEAQ. The CDR3 sequence is 15 residues long. This chain's CDR3 is CASSLAGTGEETQYF. CDR3 nucleotides: TGTGCCAGCAGCTTAGCCGGGACAGGGGAAGAGACCCAGTACTTC.

This chain links TRBV4-2 with TRBJ1-1, with D possibly matching TRBD1 (5 bases). The CDR3 length is 15 residues. Trimming left V 5 bases short and J 2 bases short, with 15 bases between. From germline, CDR1 is LGHNA and CDR2 YNFKEQ. CDR3 in amino acids: CASSLIQTANTEAFF. The DNA of the CDR3 is TGTGCCAGCAGCTTGATTCAGACAGCAAACACTGAAGCTTTCTTT.

Points on this clone: Other DNA sequences of this sample code for an identical CDR3. The rearrangement joins TRBV27 to TRBJ2-7; D remains unclear. CDR3 length: 15 residues. Germline V gene sequence: CDR1 MNHEY, CDR2 SMNVEV (reference sequence). V lost 5 bases and J lost 7, with 21 bases in between. The CDR3, as DNA: TGTGCCAGCAGTCCAATCGACACCCTTGGATATGAGCAGTACTTC. Protein product: CASSPIDTLGYEQYF.

V gene TRBV6-5 combines with J gene TRBJ2-7, with 7 bases identical to TRBD1. The CDR3 spans 13 residues. Germline V gene sequence: CDR1 MNHEY, CDR2 SVGAGI. V trimming: 6 bases; J trimming: 7 bases; junction bases outside the gene matches: 9. CDR3 protein: CASRWTGSREQYF. CDR3 DNA sequence: TGTGCCAGCAGATGGACAGGATCGAGGGAGCAGTACTTC.

This chain joins TRBV4-2 and TRBJ2-7, with D tentatively TRBD1 (5 bases). The V gene lost 0 bases and the J gene lost 3 bases, with 9 bases spanning the gap. Germline CDR1 and CDR2: LGHNA and YNFKEQ. The CDR3 length is 14 residues. The CDR3: CASSQDQQGYEQYF. The CDR3 DNA reads TGTGCCAGCAGCCAAGATCAGCAGGGCTACGAGCAGTACTTC.

This clone was recorded a few times. The chain has TRBV15 and TRBJ1-1; 7 bases map to TRBD1. The CDR3 totals 17 residues. Per germline, CDR1 LNHNV and CDR2 YYDKDF (reference sequence). The junction had 10 bases not matched to a gene; V was cut back by 0 bases and J by 3 bases. This CDR3 reads CATSRDNYGTAHTEAFF. CDR3 sequence (DNA): TGTGCCACCAGCAGAGATAATTACGGGACAGCCCACACTGAAGCTTTCTTT.

The chain joins TRBV5-1 to TRBJ2-7; 7 bases are a match to TRBD1. Trimming at V came to 3 bases and at J to 5 bases, leaving 8 bases not matched to a gene. Germline V lookup: CDR1 SGHRS, CDR2 YFSETQ. There are 14 residues in the CDR3. CDR3 protein: CASSSGTVLDEQYF. The CDR3, as DNA: TGCGCCAGCAGCTCAGGGACAGTTCTTGACGAGCAGTACTTC.

This clone has only one observation. V usage is TRBV5-4 and J usage is TRBJ2-6; D not certain. Trimming removed 2 bases at V and 1 base at J, with 4 bases between. The CDR3 has 14 amino acids. The germline V gene has CDR1 SGHNT and CDR2 YYREEE (reference sequence). As DNA, the CDR3 is TGTGCCAGCAGCTTATATTCTGGGGCCAACGTCCTGACTTTC. Translation gives CASSLYSGANVLTF.